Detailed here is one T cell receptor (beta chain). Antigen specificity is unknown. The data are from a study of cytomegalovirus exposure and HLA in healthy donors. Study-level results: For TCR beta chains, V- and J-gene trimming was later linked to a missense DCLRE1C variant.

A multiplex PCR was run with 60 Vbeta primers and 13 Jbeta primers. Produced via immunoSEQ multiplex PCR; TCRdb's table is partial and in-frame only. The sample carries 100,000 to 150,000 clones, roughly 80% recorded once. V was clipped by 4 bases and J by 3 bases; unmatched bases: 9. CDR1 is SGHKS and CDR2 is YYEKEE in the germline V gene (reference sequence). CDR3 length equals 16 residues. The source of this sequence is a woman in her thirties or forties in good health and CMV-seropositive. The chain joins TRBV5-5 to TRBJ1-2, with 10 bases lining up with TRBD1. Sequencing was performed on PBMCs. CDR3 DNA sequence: TGTGCCAGCAGCCCCGACGGACAGGGGGATTACTATGGCTACACCTTC. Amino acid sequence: CASSPDGQGDYYGYTF.